One and the same sample provided the 24 T cell receptor beta chains below, sequenced in a study of human T cells and chemical hapten exposure. TCRdb redid the calling of the RACE reads with MiXCR, one entry per CDR3 protein. The sample includes around 80,000 distinct CDR3 sequences, under 10% of them seen just once. Documented time point: healthy volunteer bleed at 6 weeks. Whole blood that had not been fractionated was the source of extracted total RNA. Material: whole blood. These receptors came from a male donor in good health. Some clones in this sample may be carry-over from other donors' samples.

This clonotype was seen a handful of times. The chain uses TRBV4-1 and TRBJ2-1; D unresolved. Germline values: CDR1 MGHRA, CDR2 YSYEKL. This CDR3 spans 15 amino acids. V lost 1 base and J lost 6, with 13 bases in between. CDR3 bases: TGCGCCAGCAGCCAAGGGCTGGGGTTCGTCAATGAGCAGTTCTTC. This gives the protein CASSQGLGFVNEQFF.

This clonotype was counted only a few times. The chain links TRBV7-8 to TRBJ1-3, with no clear D. The germline gives CDR1 SGHVS, CDR2 FQNEAQ. V shed 3 bases and J shed 4 bases, with 13 bases lying between them. CDR3 length: 15 residues. This CDR3 is CASSLGETRGNTIYF. The DNA of the CDR3 is TGTGCCAGCAGCTTGGGAGAGACCCGAGGAAACACCATATATTTT.

This clonotype was counted many times. The chain links TRBV27 to TRBJ1-5; 9 bases align to TRBD1. The CDR3 has 18 amino acids. The germline CDR1 and CDR2 sequences are MNHEY and SMNVEV (reference sequence). Germline trimming cut 6 bases from V and 1 base from J; bases unmatched to any gene: 13. Here the CDR3 DNA reads TGTGCCAGCAGCTCCCGGGACAGGGTCCTGGGGAGCAATCAGCCCCAGCATTTT. The encoded protein is CASSSRDRVLGSNQPQHF.

The chain recombines TRBV7-2 with TRBJ2-5; 9 nucleotides align to TRBD2. CDR3 length: 17 amino acids. J was trimmed by 4 bases and V by 2 bases; bases with no gene match: 11. CDR1 SGHTA and CDR2 FQGNSA come from the germline V gene. DNA for the CDR3: TGTGCCAGCAGCTTAATTCCAGCGGGGGGATCTGGAGAGACCCAGTACTTC. Residues: CASSLIPAGGSGETQYF.

This clonotype was picked up a small number of times. This rearrangement joins TRBV20-1 to TRBJ1-1; D not certain. This CDR3 contains 16 residues. The V end lost 0 bases, the J end lost 1 base, and 15 bases lay between the germline ends. Germline lookup yields CDR1 DFQATT and CDR2 SNEGSKA (reference sequence). CDR3 in amino acids: CSARDIPLGGNTEAFF. The CDR3 region has the DNA TGCAGTGCTAGAGATATCCCCCTCGGAGGGAACACTGAAGCTTTCTTT.

This clonotype was seen a handful of times. The chain combines TRBV7-2 with TRBJ2-7, with 7 bases lining up with TRBD1. CDR3 length: 18 residues. CDR1 is SGHTA and CDR2 is FQGNSA in the germline V gene. The V gene end was trimmed by 1 base and the J gene end by 0 bases; junction bases not matched to a gene: 12. CDR3 DNA sequence: TGTGCCAGCAGCTTAGATACAGGGGCGTCGGGCAACTCCTACGAGCAGTACTTC. Its translation: CASSLDTGASGNSYEQYF.

This clonotype was recorded a few times. This chain joins TRBV7-6 and TRBJ2-5, with D possibly matching TRBD2 (6 bases). V lost 4 bases to trimming and J lost 7 bases, with 7 bases between them. Germline V lookup: CDR1 SGHVS, CDR2 FNYEAQ. The CDR3 runs to 11 residues. CDR3: CASSSGGTQYF. Here the CDR3 DNA reads TGTGCCAGCAGCTCCGGGGGGACCCAGTACTTC.

In this sample, this clonotype turned up many times. The chain joins TRBV20-1 to TRBJ1-4; D not certain. The CDR3 loop spans 13 amino acids. CDR1 is DFQATT, CDR2 SNEGSKA, per germline (reference sequence). Trimming took 3 bases from V and 8 from J, leaving 13 bases between them. The CDR3 bases are TGCAGTGCTAGGGACGGTACTCACGAAAAACTGTTTTTT. It codes for CSARDGTHEKLFF.

This clonotype was found many times. The V call is TRBV6-5, the J call TRBJ1-1; TRBD1 is a possible D gene (6 bases). Trimming shortened V by 6 bases and J by 4 bases, and 15 bases separated the two germline ends. In germline, CDR1 is MNHEY, CDR2 SVGAGI. The CDR3 totals 14 residues. CDR3 nucleotides: TGTGCCAGCAGGACACAGGGCGGCGTCACTGAAGCTTTCTTT. Protein: CASRTQGGVTEAFF.

The rearrangement links TRBV6-5 to TRBJ2-7, with TRBD2 as a possible D gene (5 bases). The CDR3 loop spans 14 amino acids. Germline values: CDR1 MNHEY, CDR2 SVGAGI. Trimming left V 6 bases short and J 3 bases short, with 15 bases between. This CDR3 reads CASSYGPGNYEQYF. CDR3 nucleotide sequence: TGTGCCAGCAGCTACGGGCCCGGGAACTACGAGCAGTACTTC.

Concerning this clonotype: One end of the junction fails to match germline, which may point to a read error. This sequence joins TRBV12-3 or TRBV12-4 and TRBJ1-2; D ambiguous. This CDR3 is built from 13 residues. The chain's CDR3 is CASSLGGAYGYIF. The DNA for the CDR3 is TGTGCCAGCAGTTTAGGGGGAGCCTATGGCTACATCTTC.

The sample holds a few counts of this clonotype. This chain links TRBV6-2 or TRBV6-3 with TRBJ2-4; D is perhaps TRBD1 or TRBD2 (5 bases each). The CDR3 sequence is 17 residues long. Trimming shortened V by 6 bases and J by 6 bases, and 24 bases separated the two germline ends. Germline CDR1 MNHEY, CDR2 SVGEGT. CDR3 in DNA: TGTGCCAGCAGACCCGGGACGGATCTTTCTCTCTTAAACATTCAGTACTTC. This sequence encodes CASRPGTDLSLLNIQYF.

In this sample, this clonotype turned up a few times. The chain joins TRBV25-1 to TRBJ2-1, with 10 bases fitting TRBD2. Germline V gene sequence: CDR1 MGHDK, CDR2 SYGVNS. J was trimmed by 2 bases and V by 5 bases; bases with no gene match: 6. This CDR3 has 16 amino acids. CDR3 loop: CASSPLAGEAYNEQFF. As DNA, the CDR3 is TGTGCCAGCAGTCCCCTAGCGGGAGAGGCCTACAATGAGCAGTTCTTC. Together with reference TRBV25-1 and TRBJ2-1, the CDR3 gives the full variable domain: EADIYQTPRYLVIGTGKKITLECSQTMGHDKMYWYQQDPGMELHLIHYSYGVNSTEKGDLSSESTVSRIRTEHFPLTLESARPSHTSQYLCASSPLAGEAYNEQFFGPGTRLTVL.

The chain is built from TRBV5-6 and TRBJ2-4; D gene uncertain. CDR1 and CDR2 (germline): SGHDT, YYEEEE. This CDR3 region has 15 residues. V was clipped by 4 bases and J by 9 bases, with 20 bases between them. CDR3 protein: CASSPGPVVLGIQYF. The CDR3 bases are TGTGCCAGCAGCCCGGGCCCAGTGGTTTTGGGCATTCAGTACTTC.

With regard to this clonotype: A read error may be the cause here, since a much bigger clone is one base away. The chain is built from TRBV19 and TRBJ2-3, with D perhaps TRBD1 (6 bases). This CDR3 region has 17 residues. Trimming took 5 bases from V and 2 from J, leaving 20 bases between them. Per germline, CDR1 LNHDA and CDR2 SQIVND (reference sequence). The CDR3 DNA follows: TGTGCCAGTAGTCCCCTACGGGACATACGTGACACAGATACGCAGTATTTT. Translating gives CASSPLRDIRDTDTQYF.

The chain couples TRBV6-6 to TRBJ1-6, with D uncertain. The CDR3 consists of 14 residues. Trimming pared 4 bases from V and 6 bases from J, leaving 10 bases between. The V gene's germline CDR1 is MNHNY and CDR2 SVGAGI (reference sequence). CDR3 sequence (DNA): TGTGCCAGCAGTTCAGGACGGAGTAATTCACCCCTCCACTTT. Encoded protein: CASSSGRSNSPLHF.

This clonotype was counted at least ten times. The chain carries TRBV5-5 and TRBJ1-1; possible D gene TRBD1, 5 bases. The germline CDR1 and CDR2 sequences are SGHKS and YYEKEE (reference sequence). V was pared by 3 bases and J by 5 bases, with 8 bases between. The CDR3 spans 12 residues. The CDR3 coding sequence is TGTGCCAGCAGCTGGGGGGGGACTGAAGCTTTCTTT. This sequence encodes CASSWGGTEAFF.

This clonotype showed up just a few times. The chain couples TRBV12-3 or TRBV12-4 to TRBJ1-4, with D maybe TRBD1 (5 bases). The CDR3 has 17 residues. V dropped 3 bases and J dropped 1 base, with 15 bases sitting between them. As DNA, the CDR3 is TGTGCCAGCAGTTTTGTTCTATCGGGACGAACTAATGAAAAACTGTTTTTT. Translating it yields CASSFVLSGRTNEKLFF.

This clonotype was observed a few times. The chain couples TRBV4-3 to TRBJ2-4; maybe TRBD2 (6 bases). Per germline, CDR1 LGHNA and CDR2 YSLEER. V gave up 4 bases and J gave up 5 bases, with 18 bases separating them. The CDR3 has 16 amino acids. CDR3 protein: CASSRRVSGPQNIQYF. The CDR3 DNA reads TGCGCCAGCAGCCGGAGGGTCTCGGGTCCCCAAAACATTCAGTACTTC.

This chain links TRBV5-4 with TRBJ2-3; D is unresolved. The CDR3 is made up of 14 amino acids. The ends were cut back, 2 bases at V and 0 bases at J, with 7 bases in the middle. Germline V gene data show CDR1 as SGHNT and CDR2 as YYREEE (reference sequence). The CDR3 nucleotides read TGTGCCAGCAGCTTAATGGGGAGCACAGATACGCAGTATTTT. Translation: CASSLMGSTDTQYF.

This clonotype came up a few times. This chain connects TRBV4-3 to TRBJ1-1; TRBD1 might be the D (5 bases). The germline V gene encodes CDR1 LGHNA and CDR2 YSLEER. Deletions cut 1 base from V and 7 bases from J, with 16 bases between. This CDR3 region has 15 residues. In DNA form, the CDR3 reads TGCGCCAGCAGCCAAGTGCGATTCGGGGCTGATGAAGCTTTCTTT. Protein product: CASSQVRFGADEAFF.

This rearrangement joins TRBV6-5 to TRBJ2-5; tentative D call: TRBD2 (6 bases). Germline V gene sequence: CDR1 MNHEY, CDR2 SVGAGI. Trimming shortened V by 0 bases and J by 5 bases, and 13 bases separated the two germline ends. The CDR3 sequence is 15 residues long. CDR3 nucleotides: TGTGCCAGCAGTTACTCGGGGGACTTCGGGGAGACCCAGTACTTC. Protein product: CASSYSGDFGETQYF.

This clonotype has a count of ten or more. The chain is built from TRBV5-4 and TRBJ2-7; D uncertain. Germline CDR1 is SGHNT and CDR2 is YYREEE (reference sequence). The CDR3 totals 14 residues. The ends were cut back, 1 base at V and 0 bases at J, with 8 bases in the middle. The CDR3 nucleotides read TGTGCCAGCAGCTTGAACGGCGGCTCCTACGAGCAGTACTTC. The encoded protein is CASSLNGGSYEQYF.

The chain employs TRBV6-2 or TRBV6-3 and TRBJ2-2; 8 positions match TRBD1. CDR3 length: 15 amino acids. Germline CDR1 and CDR2: MNHEY and SVGEGT. J lost 2 bases, V lost 5 bases, and 4 bases had no gene match. CDR3 region: CASSEDRVNTGELFF. For the CDR3, the DNA is TGTGCCAGCAGTGAGGACAGGGTTAACACCGGGGAGCTGTTTTTT.